The entry below gives a single T cell receptor beta chain sequence along with its context. The antigen is not known. This entry belongs to a study of OX40 agonist ivuxolimab in advanced cancers. Study information: An agonistic human IgG2 monoclonal antibody against OX40 (CD134) was given. Patients in the trial were receiving intravenous ivuxolimab every 2 weeks, at doses of 0.01 to 10 mg/kg. Aged roughly 20 to 85 with a mean of around 60 years, they were approximately 80% male. Study outcomes and limitations: Also present in some nonresponders was a low level of normalized T-cell clonal expansion.

The method was immunoSEQ multiplex PCR; TCRdb's version includes in-frame clones alone and lacks a portion of them. The table lists 75,000 to 80,000 clones, over 75% of them singletons, with 6.9% in the top ten. The CDR3 has 13 amino acids. CDR1 and CDR2 (germline): ENHRY, SYGVKD. V shed 6 bases and J shed 3 bases, with 9 bases lying between them. Sample: CD4+ or CD8+ T cells sorted from blood, taken in a trial of the OX40 agonist ivuxolimab. The clonotype comes from an adult with an advanced solid tumor such as melanoma, head and neck, liver or kidney cancer. The rearrangement uses TRBV10-3 and TRBJ1-5; tentatively, D is TRBD1 (6 bases). This CDR3 is CAISGQSNQPQHF. The CDR3 nucleotides are TGTGCCATCAGCGGACAGTCCAATCAGCCCCAGCATTTT.